The TCR beta chain under discussion was sequenced for a study of T cell responses to AZD1222 COVID-19 vaccine. Overall study findings and caveats: It should be noted that donors were predominantly white British and more often female, and clonal diversity was possibly underestimated. Reportedly, nearly half the spike-specific TCRs target unmutated variant regions.

Some second doses came at about 4 weeks and others at about 12 weeks; these were pooled. This clone occurred once. The antigen is unknown. Germline V CDR1 and CDR2: MDHEN, SYDVKM. V lost 5 bases to trimming and J lost 5 bases, with 18 bases between them. CDR3 length equals 15 residues. Using immunoSEQ multiplex PCR, the repertoire was profiled, and TCRdb retains in-frame clones only, with some absent. Among roughly 70,000 clones listed, about 91% were seen once. The material sequenced was peripheral blood, taken 28 days after the second AZD1222 dose. The chain employs TRBV28 and TRBJ2-5; D uncertain. The TCR comes from an adult who received the AZD1222 COVID-19 vaccine. The CDR3 region is CASSPNPTNMETQYF. The CDR3 bases are TGTGCCAGCAGTCCAAACCCGACAAATATGGAGACCCAGTACTTC.